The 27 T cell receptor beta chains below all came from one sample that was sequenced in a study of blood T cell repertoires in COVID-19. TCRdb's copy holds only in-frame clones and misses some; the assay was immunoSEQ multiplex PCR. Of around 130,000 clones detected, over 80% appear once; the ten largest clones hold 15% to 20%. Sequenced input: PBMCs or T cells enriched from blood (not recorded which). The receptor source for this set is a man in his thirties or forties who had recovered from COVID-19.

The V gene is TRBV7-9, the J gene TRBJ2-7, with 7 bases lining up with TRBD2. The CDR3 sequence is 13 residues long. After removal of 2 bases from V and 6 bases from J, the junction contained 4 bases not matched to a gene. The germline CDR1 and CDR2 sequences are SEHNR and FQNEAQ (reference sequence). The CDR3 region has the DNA TGTGCCAGCAGCTTACTCGGGGGGTTCGAGCAGTACGTC. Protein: CASSLLGGFEQYV.

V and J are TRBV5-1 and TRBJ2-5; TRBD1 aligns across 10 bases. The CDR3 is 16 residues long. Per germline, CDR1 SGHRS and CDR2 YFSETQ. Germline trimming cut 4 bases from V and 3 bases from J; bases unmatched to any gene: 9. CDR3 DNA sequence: TGCGCCAGCAGCCACATCAGGACAGGGGGGGAAGAGACCCAGTACTTC. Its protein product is CASSHIRTGGEETQYF.

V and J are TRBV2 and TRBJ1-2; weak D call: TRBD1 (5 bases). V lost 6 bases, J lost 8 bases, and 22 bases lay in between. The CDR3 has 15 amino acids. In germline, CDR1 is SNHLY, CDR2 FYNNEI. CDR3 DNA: TGTGCCAGCAGCACCGGGGGGGGAGGAGTTAACGGCTACACCTTC. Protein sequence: CASSTGGGGVNGYTF.

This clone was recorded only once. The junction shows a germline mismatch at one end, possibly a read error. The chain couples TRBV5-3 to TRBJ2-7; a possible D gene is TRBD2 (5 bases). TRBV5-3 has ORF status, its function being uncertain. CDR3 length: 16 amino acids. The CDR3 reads CVRIGPPGGPPYEQYF. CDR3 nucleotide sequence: TGTGTCAGAATAGGCCCGCCTGGCGGGCCACCCTACGAGCAGTACTTC.

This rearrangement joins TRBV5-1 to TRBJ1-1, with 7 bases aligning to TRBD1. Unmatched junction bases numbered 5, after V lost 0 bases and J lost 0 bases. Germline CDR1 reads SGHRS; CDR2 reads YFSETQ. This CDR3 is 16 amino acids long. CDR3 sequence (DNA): TGCGCCAGCAGCTTGGGTCCGGGACAGATGAACACTGAAGCTTTCTTT. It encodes CASSLGPGQMNTEAFF.

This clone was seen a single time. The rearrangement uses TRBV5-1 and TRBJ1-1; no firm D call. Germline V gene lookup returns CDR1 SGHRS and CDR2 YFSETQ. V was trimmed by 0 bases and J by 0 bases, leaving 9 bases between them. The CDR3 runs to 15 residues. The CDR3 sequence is CASSLDSPMNTEAFF. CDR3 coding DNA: TGCGCCAGCAGCTTGGACTCCCCCATGAACACTGAAGCTTTCTTT.

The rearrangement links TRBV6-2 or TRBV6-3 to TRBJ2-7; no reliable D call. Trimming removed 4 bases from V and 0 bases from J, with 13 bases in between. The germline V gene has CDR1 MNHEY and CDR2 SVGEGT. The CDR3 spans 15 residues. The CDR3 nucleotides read TGTGCCAGCAGTTGGAGACCGATAGTCTCCTACGAGCAGTACTTC. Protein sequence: CASSWRPIVSYEQYF.

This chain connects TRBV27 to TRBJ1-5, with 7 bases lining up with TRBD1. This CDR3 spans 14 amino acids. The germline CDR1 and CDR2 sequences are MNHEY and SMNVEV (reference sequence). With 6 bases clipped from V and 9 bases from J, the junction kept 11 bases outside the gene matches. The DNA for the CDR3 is TGTGCCAGCAGCCAGACAGGGAGTAAGTGGCCCCAGCATTTT. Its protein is CASSQTGSKWPQHF.

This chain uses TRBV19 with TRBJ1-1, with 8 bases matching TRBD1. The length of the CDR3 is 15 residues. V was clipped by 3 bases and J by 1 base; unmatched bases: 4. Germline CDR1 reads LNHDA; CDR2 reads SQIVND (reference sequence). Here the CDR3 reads CASSILGQGNTEAFF. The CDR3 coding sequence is TGTGCCAGTAGTATCCTAGGACAGGGGAACACTGAAGCTTTCTTT.

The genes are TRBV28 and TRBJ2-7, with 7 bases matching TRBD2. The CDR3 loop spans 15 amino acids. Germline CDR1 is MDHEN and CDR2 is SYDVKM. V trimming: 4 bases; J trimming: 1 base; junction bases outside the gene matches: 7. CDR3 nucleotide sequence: TGTGCCAGCAGTTGGAAGGCTAGCGGTTCCTACGAGCAGTACTTC. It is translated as CASSWKASGSYEQYF.

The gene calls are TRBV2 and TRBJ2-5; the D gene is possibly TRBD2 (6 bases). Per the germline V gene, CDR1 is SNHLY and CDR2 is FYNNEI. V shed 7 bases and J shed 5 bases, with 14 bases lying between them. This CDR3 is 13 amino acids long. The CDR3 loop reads CASTGVAGETQYF. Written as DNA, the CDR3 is TGTGCCAGCACGGGGGTGGCGGGTGAGACCCAGTACTTC.

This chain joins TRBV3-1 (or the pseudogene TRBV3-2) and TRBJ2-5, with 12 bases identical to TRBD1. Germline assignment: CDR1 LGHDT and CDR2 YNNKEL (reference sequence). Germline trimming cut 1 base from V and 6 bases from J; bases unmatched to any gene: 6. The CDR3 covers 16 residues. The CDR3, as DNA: TGTGCCAGCAGCCAAGCGGGACAGGGGGCAATTAAGACCCAGTACTTC. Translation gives CASSQAGQGAIKTQYF.

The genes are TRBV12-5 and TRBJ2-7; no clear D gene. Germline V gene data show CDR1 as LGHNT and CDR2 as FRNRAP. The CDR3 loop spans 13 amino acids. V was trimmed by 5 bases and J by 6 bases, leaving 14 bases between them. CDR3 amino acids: CASGPGTVPEQYF. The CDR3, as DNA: TGTGCTAGTGGTCCGGGTACCGTACCCGAGCAGTACTTC.

CDR3 bases: TGTGCCACCAGTGATTGGACAGGGACCGGGGAGCTGTTTTTT. Translated: CATSDWTGTGELFF. The V and J genes are TRBV24-1 and TRBJ2-2, with 8 bases fitting TRBD1. Germline CDR1 and CDR2: KGHDR and SFDVKD. Trimming removed 2 bases from V and 5 bases from J; junction bases left unmatched: 0. The CDR3 consists of 14 residues.

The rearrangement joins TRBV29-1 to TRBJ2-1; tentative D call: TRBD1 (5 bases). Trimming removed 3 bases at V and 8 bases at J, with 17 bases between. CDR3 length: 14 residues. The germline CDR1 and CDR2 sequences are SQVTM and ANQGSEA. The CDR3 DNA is TGCAGCGTTGACCTAGGAAAGCTAGGGGATGAGCAGTTCTTC. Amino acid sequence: CSVDLGKLGDEQFF.

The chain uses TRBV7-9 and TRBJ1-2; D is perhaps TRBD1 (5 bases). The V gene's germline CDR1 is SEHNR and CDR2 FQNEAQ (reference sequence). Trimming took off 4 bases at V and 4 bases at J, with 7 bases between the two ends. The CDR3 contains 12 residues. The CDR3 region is CASSSDSYGYTF. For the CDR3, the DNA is TGTGCCAGCAGCTCCGACAGCTATGGCTACACCTTC. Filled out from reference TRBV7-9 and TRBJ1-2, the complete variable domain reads DTGVSQNPRHKITKRGQNVTFRCDPISEHNRLYWYRQTLGQGPEFLTYFQNEAQLEKSRLLSDRFSAERPKGSFSTLEIQRTEQGDSAMYLCASSSDSYGYTFGSGTRLTVV.

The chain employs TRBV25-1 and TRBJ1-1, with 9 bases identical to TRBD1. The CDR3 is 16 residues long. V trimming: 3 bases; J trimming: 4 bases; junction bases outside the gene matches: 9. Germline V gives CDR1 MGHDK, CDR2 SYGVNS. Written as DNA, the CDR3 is TGTGCCAGCAGTGAGCCCGAACAGGGGGCGGTCACTGAAGCTTTCTTT. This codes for CASSEPEQGAVTEAFF.

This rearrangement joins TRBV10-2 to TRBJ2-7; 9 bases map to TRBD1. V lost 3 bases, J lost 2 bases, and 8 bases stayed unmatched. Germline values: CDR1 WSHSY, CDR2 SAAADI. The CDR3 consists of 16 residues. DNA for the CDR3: TGCGCCAGCAGTGACCGAAGACAGGGGGGGGCCTACGAGCAGTACGTC. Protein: CASSDRRQGGAYEQYV.

This CDR3 reads CASSSTSGQGGPMELFF. Here the CDR3 DNA reads TGTGCCAGCAGCTCGACCTCGGGACAGGGGGGCCCTATGGAACTGTTTTTT. V is TRBV7-9 and J is TRBJ1-4; 11 nucleotides agree with TRBD1. The CDR3 runs to 17 residues. Trimming removed 4 bases from V and 12 bases from J; junction bases left unmatched: 16. Germline CDR1 is SEHNR and CDR2 is FQNEAQ (reference sequence).

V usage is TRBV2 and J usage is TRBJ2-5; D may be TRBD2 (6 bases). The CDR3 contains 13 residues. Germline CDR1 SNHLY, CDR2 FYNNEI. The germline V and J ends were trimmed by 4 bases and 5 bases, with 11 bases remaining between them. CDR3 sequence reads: CASSVVGGETQYF. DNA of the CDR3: TGTGCCAGCAGTGTTGTTGGAGGGGAGACCCAGTACTTC.

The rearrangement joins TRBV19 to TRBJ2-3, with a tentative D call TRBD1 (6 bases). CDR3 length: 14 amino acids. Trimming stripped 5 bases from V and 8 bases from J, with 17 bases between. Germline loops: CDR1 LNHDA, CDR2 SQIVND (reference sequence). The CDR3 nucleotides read TGTGCCAGTAGTCCCCGTAGCGCCAGGGGTACGCAGTATTTT. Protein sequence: CASSPRSARGTQYF.

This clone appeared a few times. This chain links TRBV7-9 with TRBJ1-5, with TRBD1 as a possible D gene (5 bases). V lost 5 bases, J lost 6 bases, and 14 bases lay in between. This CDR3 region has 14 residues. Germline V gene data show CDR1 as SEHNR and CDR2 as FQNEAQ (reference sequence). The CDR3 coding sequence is TGTGCCAGCAGCCCCGCGGGACTTCCTCAGCCCCAGCATTTT. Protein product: CASSPAGLPQPQHF.

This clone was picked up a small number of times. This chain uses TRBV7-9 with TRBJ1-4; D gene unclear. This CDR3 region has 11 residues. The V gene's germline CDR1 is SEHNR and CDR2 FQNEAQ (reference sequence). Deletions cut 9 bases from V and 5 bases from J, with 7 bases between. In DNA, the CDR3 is TGTGCCAGTTCCGGGAATGAAAAACTGTTTTTT. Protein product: CASSGNEKLFF.

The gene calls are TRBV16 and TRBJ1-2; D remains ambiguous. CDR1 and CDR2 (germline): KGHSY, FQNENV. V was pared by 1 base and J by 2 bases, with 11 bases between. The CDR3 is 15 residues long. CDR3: CASSQYLGANYGYTF. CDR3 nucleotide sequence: TGTGCCAGCAGCCAATACTTGGGCGCGAACTATGGCTACACCTTC.

CDR3 sequence reads: CASSLVAGGTGEQFF. DNA for the CDR3: TGTGCCAGCAGCCTGGTAGCGGGGGGCACTGGTGAGCAGTTCTTC. The chain combines TRBV9 with TRBJ2-1, with 10 bases that match TRBD2. Germline CDR1 reads SGDLS; CDR2 reads YYNGEE. V lost 4 bases, J lost 9 bases, and 10 bases stayed unmatched. The CDR3 contains 15 residues.

As DNA, the CDR3 is TGTGCCAGCACCCGAGGGGGCTCGGGAAACACCATATATTTT. It is translated as CASTRGGSGNTIYF. This rearrangement joins TRBV11-2 to TRBJ1-3; 7 bases agree with TRBD1. Germline lookup yields CDR1 SGHAT and CDR2 FQNNGV. V dropped 7 bases and J dropped 4; count of bases not matched to a gene: 7. This CDR3 region has 14 residues.

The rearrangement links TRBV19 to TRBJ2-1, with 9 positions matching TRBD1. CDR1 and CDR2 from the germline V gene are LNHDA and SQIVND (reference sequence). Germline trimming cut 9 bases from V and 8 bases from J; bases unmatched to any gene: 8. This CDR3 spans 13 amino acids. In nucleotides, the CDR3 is TGTGCCAGCAATCCGGGACAGGGTTATGAGCAGTTCTTC. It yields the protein CASNPGQGYEQFF.